This T cell receptor beta chain was sequenced during a study of blood T cell repertoires in COVID-19. Study-wide context: The samples span acute and convalescent COVID-19 from the United States, Italy and Spain.

As handled by the study authors: Estimation of nucleated cell counts was performed using reference gene primer amplification. Here immunoSEQ multiplex PCR was the method, and the copy in TCRdb shows in-frame clones only, minus some. The DNA gave D and trimming, while V, J and clone size come from that table. This repertoire shows approximately 77,000 clones, roughly 80% found once; its top ten account for 18%. This CDR3 is 19 amino acids long. In germline, CDR1 is SGHTA, CDR2 FQGNSA. V lost 1 base and J lost 0, with 19 bases in between. The clonotype was recovered from a woman aged 55 to 70 with acute or convalescent COVID-19. V usage is TRBV7-2 and J usage is TRBJ1-3; TRBD1 might be the D (5 bases). Source material: peripheral blood. The CDR3 sequence: CASSLEGAPGDFSGNTIYF. The CDR3 DNA reads TGTGCCAGCAGCTTAGAGGGTGCTCCGGGGGACTTCTCTGGAAACACCATATATTTT.